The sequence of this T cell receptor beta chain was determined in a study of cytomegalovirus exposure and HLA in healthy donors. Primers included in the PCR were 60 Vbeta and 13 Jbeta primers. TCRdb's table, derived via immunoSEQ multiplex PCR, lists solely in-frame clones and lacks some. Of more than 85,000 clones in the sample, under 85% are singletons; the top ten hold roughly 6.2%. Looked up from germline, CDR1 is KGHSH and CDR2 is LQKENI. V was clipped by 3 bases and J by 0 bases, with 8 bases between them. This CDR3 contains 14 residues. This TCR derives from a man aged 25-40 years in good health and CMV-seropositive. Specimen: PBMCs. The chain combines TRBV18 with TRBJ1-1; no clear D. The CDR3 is CASSPNPVNTEAFF. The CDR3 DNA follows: TGTGCCAGCTCACCGAATCCAGTGAACACTGAAGCTTTCTTT.